One sample yielded the 27 T cell receptor beta chains listed below, sequenced in a study of CD8 T cells in ankylosing spondylitis. MiXCR, run by TCRdb on the 5' RACE reads, gives a single entry per CDR3 protein. The sample records around 250,000 distinct CDR3 sequences, 15% to 20% being singletons. The sample taken for sequencing was blood, either unsorted or a sorted T cell fraction (not recorded which). Every receptor here comes from a male donor with ankylosing spondylitis or in good health (not recorded which).

This clonotype was counted a single time. A much larger clone is a single base away; this may be a read error. CDR3 loop: CASSQDLYEPAADHYEQYF. CDR3 bases: TGCGCCAGCAGCCAAGATCTATATGAACCAGCGGCAGACCACTACGAGCAGTACTTC. The V call is TRBV4-3, the J call TRBJ2-7; TRBD2 might be the D (5 bases). The V end lost 0 bases, the J end lost 3 bases, and 24 bases lay between the germline ends. This CDR3 has 19 amino acids. Germline CDR1 is LGHNA and CDR2 is YSLEER.

A few counts support this clonotype. The chain employs TRBV11-2 and TRBJ2-7; a weak D match, TRBD1 (6 bases). CDR1 SGHAT and CDR2 FQNNGV come from the germline V gene. This CDR3 has 14 residues. V was pared by 5 bases and J by 2 bases, with 13 bases between. The CDR3 loop reads CASSRTEIAYEQYF. The CDR3 DNA follows: TGTGCCAGCAGCCGGACAGAAATAGCCTACGAGCAGTACTTC.

The chain uses TRBV27 and TRBJ2-7; 11 bases match TRBD2. The junction had 9 bases not matched to a gene; V was cut back by 5 bases and J by 9 bases. CDR3 length: 14 residues. Germline CDR1 and CDR2: MNHEY and SMNVEV (reference sequence). CDR3 nucleotide sequence: TGTGCCAGCAGTACCCCGGGACTAGCGGCCCCGCAGTACTTC. Protein sequence: CASSTPGLAAPQYF.

Only a few counts were recorded for this clonotype. V is TRBV12-3 or TRBV12-4 and J is TRBJ2-1, with 7 positions matching TRBD2. V lost 5 bases, J lost 5 bases, and 9 bases stayed unmatched. This CDR3 is built from 15 residues. CDR3 protein: CASSPIGRPDNEQFF. The DNA for the CDR3 is TGTGCCAGCAGTCCTATCGGGAGGCCCGACAATGAGCAGTTCTTC.

The chain couples TRBV7-8 to TRBJ1-6; the match to TRBD1 covers 7 bases. Germline-derived CDR1 and CDR2 are SGHVS and FQNEAQ. Trimming at V came to 1 base and at J to 7 bases, leaving 7 bases not matched to a gene. The CDR3 contains 16 residues. The CDR3: CASSLVWGQTNSPLHF. The CDR3 DNA follows: TGTGCCAGCAGCTTAGTTTGGGGACAGACGAATTCACCCCTCCACTTT.

The rearrangement uses TRBV28 and TRBJ2-1; D gene uncertain. Germline V gene data show CDR1 as MDHEN and CDR2 as SYDVKM. The V end was cut by 6 bases, the J end by 8 bases, with 8 bases between. The CDR3 totals 11 residues. The DNA for the CDR3 is TGTGCCAGCAGATTGCTTCATGAGCAGTTCTTC. As protein: CASRLLHEQFF. Filled out from reference TRBV28 and TRBJ2-1, the complete variable domain reads DVKVTQSSRYLVKRTGEKVFLECVQDMDHENMFWYRQDPGLGLRLIYFSYDVKMKEKGDIPEGYSVSREKKERFSLILESASTNQTSMYLCASRLLHEQFFGPGTRLTVL.

This clonotype was counted between two and nine times. The genes are TRBV12-3 or TRBV12-4 and TRBJ2-3; TRBD1 agrees at 9 bases. This CDR3 is 14 amino acids long. J gave up 4 bases and V 1 base, and 0 bases lay outside the gene matches. The CDR3 DNA reads as TGTGCCAGCAGTTTAGGGACAGGGGCAGATACGCAGTATTTT. Residues: CASSLGTGADTQYF.

V is TRBV28 and J is TRBJ2-7; D is unresolved. The CDR3 sequence is 16 residues long. CDR1 and CDR2 (germline): MDHEN, SYDVKM. V was trimmed by 2 bases and J by 1 base, leaving 15 bases between them. CDR3 region: CASSLTAETFSYEQYF. CDR3 DNA: TGTGCCAGCAGTTTAACGGCCGAGACATTTTCCTACGAGCAGTACTTC.

This clonotype was seen more than once but under ten times. The genes are TRBV6-1 and TRBJ2-3; 10 bases match TRBD2. This CDR3 spans 17 amino acids. V was clipped by 0 bases and J by 2 bases; unmatched bases: 5. Germline CDR1 and CDR2: MNHNS and SASEGT. The CDR3 DNA is TGTGCCAGCAGTGAAGCCCCAAGCGGGAGGGTCACAGATACGCAGTATTTT. This gives the protein CASSEAPSGRVTDTQYF.

The chain couples TRBV25-1 to TRBJ1-2, with 7 bases lining up with TRBD1. The germline gives CDR1 MGHDK, CDR2 SYGVNS. There are 13 residues in the CDR3. J lost 5 bases, V lost 4 bases, and 4 bases had no gene match. The CDR3 nucleotides are TGTGCCAGCAGTGTGTCACAGGGGTATGGCTACACCTTC. Its translation: CASSVSQGYGYTF.

The chain links TRBV5-1 to TRBJ2-7; D call uncertain. V lost 0 bases and J 4 bases, leaving 14 bases between the germline ends. Germline CDR1 SGHRS, CDR2 YFSETQ. This CDR3 is built from 15 residues. The CDR3 is CASSLGKIADYEQYF. The CDR3, as DNA: TGCGCCAGCAGCTTGGGAAAAATTGCGGATTACGAGCAGTACTTC. The variable domain in full, completed from reference TRBV5-1 and TRBJ2-7, reads KAGVTQTPRYLIKTRGQQVTLSCSPISGHRSVSWYQQTPGQGLQFLFEYFSETQRNKGNFPGRFSGRQFSNSRSEMNVSTLELGDSALYLCASSLGKIADYEQYFGPGTRLTVT.

This sequence joins TRBV6-2 or TRBV6-3 and TRBJ2-2; 13 positions match TRBD2. Germline assignment: CDR1 MNHEY and CDR2 SVGEGT. The CDR3 totals 20 residues. The trim removed 2 bases at V and 6 bases at J, leaving 15 bases unmatched. The CDR3 DNA reads TGTGCCAGCAGTTACACCGGGACTAGCGGGATCAAGAGGGAGGCCGGGGAGCTGTTTTTT. Protein product: CASSYTGTSGIKREAGELFF.

This clonotype came up many times. The CDR3 loop reads CASSLSGFEQYF. In DNA form, the CDR3 reads TGTGCCAGCAGCTTATCGGGGTTCGAGCAGTACTTC. The gene calls are TRBV7-2 and TRBJ2-7, with D tentatively TRBD2 (5 bases). This CDR3 has 12 residues. The V gene lost 2 bases and the J gene lost 6 bases, with 8 bases spanning the gap. Germline V gives CDR1 SGHTA, CDR2 FQGNSA.

A few counts support this clonotype. The chain carries TRBV10-3 and TRBJ2-2; TRBD1 agrees at 9 bases. Germline V lookup: CDR1 ENHRY, CDR2 SYGVKD. The CDR3 runs to 16 residues. J was trimmed by 6 bases and V by 0 bases; bases with no gene match: 5. The CDR3 coding sequence is TGTGCCATCAGTGAGTCTTGGACAGGGGACGCCGGGGAGCTGTTTTTT. Its protein is CAISESWTGDAGELFF.

This chain joins TRBV10-1 and TRBJ2-7; D might be TRBD1 (5 bases). Trimming shortened V by 3 bases and J by 0 bases, and 9 bases separated the two germline ends. The CDR3 sequence is 14 residues long. Germline V lookup: CDR1 WNHNN, CDR2 SYGVQD (reference sequence). The CDR3 nucleotides read TGCGCCAGCAGTGACACGGACACCTCCTACGAGCAGTACTTC. Its protein is CASSDTDTSYEQYF.

This clonotype occurred a few times. V and J are TRBV19 and TRBJ2-4; 9 bases align to TRBD1. The germline V gene has CDR1 LNHDA and CDR2 SQIVND (reference sequence). After removal of 9 bases from V and 3 bases from J, the junction contained 6 bases not matched to a gene. The CDR3 consists of 14 residues. The CDR3 region is CASGTGYGKNIQYF. CDR3 DNA: TGTGCCAGCGGGACAGGGTACGGCAAAAACATTCAGTACTTC.

The chain links TRBV28 to TRBJ2-1; 7 bases align to TRBD1. The CDR3 contains 15 residues. V lost 2 bases to trimming and J lost 2 bases; unmatched junction nucleotides: 3. In germline, CDR1 is MDHEN, CDR2 SYDVKM. The CDR3 DNA reads TGTGCCAGCAGTTTACAGGGGGAGCCCTACAATGAGCAGTTCTTC. Its translation is CASSLQGEPYNEQFF.

J is TRBJ2-1 and V is TRBV11-2, with D hard to call. Germline CDR1 is SGHAT and CDR2 is FQNNGV. The CDR3 runs to 16 residues. Between the trimmed V and J ends, which lost 0 bases and 8 bases, there was a span of 17 bases. The chain's CDR3 is CASSLEVSPPSDEQFF. The CDR3 DNA follows: TGTGCCAGCAGCTTAGAGGTTAGTCCCCCGTCCGATGAGCAGTTCTTC.

The chain links TRBV6-5 to TRBJ2-7; TRBD2 is a possible D gene (6 bases). Germline lookup yields CDR1 MNHEY and CDR2 SVGAGI. V was pared by 1 base and J by 2 bases, with 6 bases between. This CDR3 is 13 amino acids long. The CDR3 here is CASSYWGAYEQYF. In DNA, the CDR3 is TGTGCCAGCAGTTACTGGGGGGCCTACGAGCAGTACTTC.

The CDR3 nucleotides are TGTGCCAGCAGCGCCCGTGGGGGGCGATTTGAAAAACTGTTTTTT. Its translation is CASSARGGRFEKLFF. This chain connects TRBV7-2 to TRBJ1-4; D perhaps matches TRBD1 (6 bases). Trimming left V 5 bases short and J 7 bases short, with 17 bases between. This CDR3 spans 15 amino acids. Germline CDR1 is SGHTA and CDR2 is FQGNSA.

This clonotype was detected a few times. The genes are TRBV6-2 or TRBV6-3 and TRBJ2-7, with D possibly TRBD2 on 7 matching bases. This CDR3 has 15 amino acids. Trimming took 6 bases from V and 2 from J, leaving 17 bases between them. Germline V gives CDR1 MNHEY, CDR2 SVGEGT. CDR3 loop: CASSQRGGSTYEQYF. The CDR3 DNA reads TGTGCCAGCAGCCAAAGGGGGGGCTCAACCTACGAGCAGTACTTC.

A few counts support this clonotype. V usage is TRBV29-1 and J usage is TRBJ2-5, with a tentative D call TRBD2 (5 bases). The V end lost 3 bases, the J end lost 1 base, and 12 bases lay between the germline ends. There are 14 residues in the CDR3. CDR1 and CDR2 (germline): SQVTM, ANQGSEA. DNA of the CDR3: TGCAGCGTTGAGGAGGTAGACTTCCAAGAGACCCAGTACTTC. Residues: CSVEEVDFQETQYF.

The V and J genes are TRBV4-1 and TRBJ2-1, with D tentatively TRBD1 or TRBD2 (5 bases each). The CDR3 spans 14 residues. V was pared by 5 bases and J by 3 bases, with 11 bases between. Germline lookup yields CDR1 MGHRA and CDR2 YSYEKL. CDR3 nucleotides: TGCGCCAGCAGCAGGGACGGTGACTACAATGAGCAGTTCTTC. This translates into CASSRDGDYNEQFF.

This clonotype was picked up a small number of times. The genes are TRBV9 and TRBJ2-1; D is unresolved. Looked up from germline, CDR1 is SGDLS and CDR2 is YYNGEE. Trimming removed 0 bases at V and 7 bases at J, with 11 bases between. The CDR3 covers 14 residues. The CDR3 region is CASSVEGSGNEQFF. Written as DNA, the CDR3 is TGTGCCAGCAGCGTAGAGGGCTCCGGGAATGAGCAGTTCTTC.

This clonotype was detected many times. The rearrangement uses TRBV6-2 or TRBV6-3 and TRBJ2-7, with 9 bases identical to TRBD1. V gave up 2 bases and J gave up 3 bases; unmatched junction bases: 5. The CDR3 contains 15 residues. The V gene's germline CDR1 is MNHEY and CDR2 SVGEGT. The CDR3 loop reads CASSYEGTGFYEQYF. CDR3 bases: TGTGCCAGCAGTTACGAAGGGACAGGGTTCTACGAGCAGTACTTC.

The genes are TRBV7-9 and TRBJ2-1; D gene uncertain. CDR3 length: 10 residues. V was pared by 7 bases and J by 5 bases, with 3 bases between. CDR1 is SEHNR, CDR2 FQNEAQ, per germline (reference sequence). CDR3 in amino acids: CASNNNEQFF. In DNA, the CDR3 is TGTGCCAGCAACAACAATGAGCAGTTCTTC.

This clonotype was counted at least ten times. This chain connects TRBV29-1 to TRBJ2-5; 9 nucleotides match TRBD2. After removal of 6 bases from V and 1 base from J, the junction contained 3 bases not matched to a gene. The CDR3 spans 13 residues. Germline V lookup: CDR1 SQVTM, CDR2 ANQGSEA. CDR3 sequence (DNA): TGCAGCGTCCCTAGCGGGATCCAAGAGACCCAGTACTTC. It yields the protein CSVPSGIQETQYF.